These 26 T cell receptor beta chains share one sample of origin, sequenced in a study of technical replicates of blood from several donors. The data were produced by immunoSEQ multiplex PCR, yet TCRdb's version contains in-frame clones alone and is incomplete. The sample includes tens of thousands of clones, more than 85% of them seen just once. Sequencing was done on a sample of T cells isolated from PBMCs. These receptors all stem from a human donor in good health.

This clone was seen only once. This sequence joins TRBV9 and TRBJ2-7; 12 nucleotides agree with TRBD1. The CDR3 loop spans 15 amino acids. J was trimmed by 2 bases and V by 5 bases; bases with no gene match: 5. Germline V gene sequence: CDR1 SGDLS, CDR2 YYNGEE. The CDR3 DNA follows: TGTGCCAGCAGTTACGGGACAGGGGGCGCCTACGAGCAGTACTTC. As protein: CASSYGTGGAYEQYF.

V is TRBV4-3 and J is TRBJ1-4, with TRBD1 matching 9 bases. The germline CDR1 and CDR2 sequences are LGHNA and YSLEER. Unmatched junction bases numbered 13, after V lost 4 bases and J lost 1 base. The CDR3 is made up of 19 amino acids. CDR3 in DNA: TGCGCCAGCAGCCGGCTAAGCCCCGGGACAGGGAGAACTAATGAAAAACTGTTTTTT. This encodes CASSRLSPGTGRTNEKLFF.

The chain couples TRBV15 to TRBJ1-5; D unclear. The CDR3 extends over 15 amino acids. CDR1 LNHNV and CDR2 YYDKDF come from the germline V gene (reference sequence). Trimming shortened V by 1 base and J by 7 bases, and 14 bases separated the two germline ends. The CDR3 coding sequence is TGTGCCACCAGCAGAGGGGTAATAGAGGGACAGCCCCAGCATTTT. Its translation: CATSRGVIEGQPQHF.

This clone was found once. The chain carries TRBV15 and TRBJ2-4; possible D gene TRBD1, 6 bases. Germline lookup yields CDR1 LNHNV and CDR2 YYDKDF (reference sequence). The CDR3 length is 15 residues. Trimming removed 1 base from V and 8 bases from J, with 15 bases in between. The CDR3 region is CATSRVVRGLDIQYF. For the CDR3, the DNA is TGTGCCACCAGCAGAGTGGTCAGGGGTTTAGACATTCAGTACTTC.

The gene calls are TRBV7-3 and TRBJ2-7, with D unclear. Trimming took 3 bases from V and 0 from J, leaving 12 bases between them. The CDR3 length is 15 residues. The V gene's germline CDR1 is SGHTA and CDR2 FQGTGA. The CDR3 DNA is TGTGCCAGCAGCTTCGACAAGCTGAGCTCCTACGAGCAGTACTTC. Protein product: CASSFDKLSSYEQYF.

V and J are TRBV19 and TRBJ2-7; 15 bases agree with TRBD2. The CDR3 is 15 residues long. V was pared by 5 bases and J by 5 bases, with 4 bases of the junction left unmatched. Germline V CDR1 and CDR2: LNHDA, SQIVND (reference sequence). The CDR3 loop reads CASSGTSGRSNEQYF. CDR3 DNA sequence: TGTGCCAGTAGTGGGACTAGCGGGAGGAGCAACGAGCAGTACTTC.

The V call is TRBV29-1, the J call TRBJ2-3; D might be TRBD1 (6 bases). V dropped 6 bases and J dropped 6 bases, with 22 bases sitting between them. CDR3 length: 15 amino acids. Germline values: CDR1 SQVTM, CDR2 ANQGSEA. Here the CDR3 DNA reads TGCAGCGTGGGACGACCAGGGGAGTGGGTTGATACGCAGTATTTT. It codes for CSVGRPGEWVDTQYF.

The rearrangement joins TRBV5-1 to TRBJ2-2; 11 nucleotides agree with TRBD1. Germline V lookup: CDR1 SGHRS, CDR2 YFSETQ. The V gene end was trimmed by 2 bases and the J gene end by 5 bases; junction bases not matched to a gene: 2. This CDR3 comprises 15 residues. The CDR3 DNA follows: TGCGCCAGCAGCTTCGGACAGGGGGCGACCGGGGAGCTGTTTTTT. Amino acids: CASSFGQGATGELFF.

CDR3 nucleotide sequence: TGTGCCAGCAGTGAATTTAATTTGGGAGCCACCGTGGATACGCAGTATTTT. It is translated as CASSEFNLGATVDTQYF. The chain uses TRBV2 and TRBJ2-3; D may be TRBD2 (5 bases). The germline CDR1 and CDR2 sequences are SNHLY and FYNNEI. V was cut by 2 bases and J by 6 bases, with 21 bases left in between. This CDR3 spans 17 amino acids.

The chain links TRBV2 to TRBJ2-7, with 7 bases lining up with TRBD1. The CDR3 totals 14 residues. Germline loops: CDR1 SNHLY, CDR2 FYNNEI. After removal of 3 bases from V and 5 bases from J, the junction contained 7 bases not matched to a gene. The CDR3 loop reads CASSDGRGSDEQYF. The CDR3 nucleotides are TGTGCCAGCAGTGATGGCAGGGGGTCGGACGAGCAGTACTTC.

The CDR3 sequence: CASSYMGANTEAFF. In DNA form, the CDR3 reads TGTGCCAGCAGCTACATGGGGGCGAACACTGAAGCTTTCTTT. This sequence joins TRBV7-6 and TRBJ1-1; possibly TRBD1 for D (6 bases). The CDR3 has 14 residues. Trimming shortened V by 4 bases and J by 1 base, and 10 bases separated the two germline ends. Germline V gene lookup returns CDR1 SGHVS and CDR2 FNYEAQ. Together with reference TRBV7-6 and TRBJ1-1, the CDR3 gives the full variable domain: GAGVSQSPRYKVTKRGQDVALRCDPISGHVSLYWYRQALGQGPEFLTYFNYEAQQDKSGLPNDRFSAERPEGSISTLTIQRTEQRDSAMYRCASSYMGANTEAFFGQGTRLTVV.

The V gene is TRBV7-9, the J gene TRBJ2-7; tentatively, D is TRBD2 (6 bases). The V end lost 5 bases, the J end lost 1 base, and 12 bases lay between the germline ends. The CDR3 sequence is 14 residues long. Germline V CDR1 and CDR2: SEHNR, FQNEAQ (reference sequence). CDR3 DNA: TGTGCCAGCAGCCCCGGGGGAAGTTCCTACGAGCAGTACTTC. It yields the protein CASSPGGSSYEQYF.

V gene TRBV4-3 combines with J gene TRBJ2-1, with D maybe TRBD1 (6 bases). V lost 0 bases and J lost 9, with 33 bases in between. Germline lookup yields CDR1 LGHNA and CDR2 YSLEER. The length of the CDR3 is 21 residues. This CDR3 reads CASSQDYLGTQGFGLTIEQFF. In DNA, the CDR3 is TGCGCCAGCAGCCAAGACTACCTCGGGACCCAGGGGTTTGGTCTTACAATTGAGCAGTTCTTC.

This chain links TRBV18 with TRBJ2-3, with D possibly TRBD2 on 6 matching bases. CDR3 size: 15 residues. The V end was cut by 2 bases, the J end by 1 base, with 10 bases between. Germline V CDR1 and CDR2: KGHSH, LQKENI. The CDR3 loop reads CASSPLIAGTDTQYF. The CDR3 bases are TGTGCCAGCTCACCATTGATAGCGGGCACAGATACGCAGTATTTT.

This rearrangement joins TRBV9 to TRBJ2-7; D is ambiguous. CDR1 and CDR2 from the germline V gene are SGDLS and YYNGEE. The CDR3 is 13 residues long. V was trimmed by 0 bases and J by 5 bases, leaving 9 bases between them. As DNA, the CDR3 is TGTGCCAGCAGCGTAGGCCACCGGGACGAGCAGTACTTC. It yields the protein CASSVGHRDEQYF.

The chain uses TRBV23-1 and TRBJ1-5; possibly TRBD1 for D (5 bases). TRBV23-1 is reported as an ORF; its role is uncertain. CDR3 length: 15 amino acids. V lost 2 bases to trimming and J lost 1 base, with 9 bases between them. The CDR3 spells CASSQRGPSNQPQHF. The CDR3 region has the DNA TGCGCCAGCAGTCAAAGGGGCCCCAGCAATCAGCCCCAGCATTTT.

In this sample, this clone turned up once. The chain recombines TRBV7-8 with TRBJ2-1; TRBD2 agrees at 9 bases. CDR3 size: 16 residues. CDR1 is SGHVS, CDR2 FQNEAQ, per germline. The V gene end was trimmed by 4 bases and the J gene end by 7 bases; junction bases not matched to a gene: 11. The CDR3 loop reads CASSSEASGNANEQFF. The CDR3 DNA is TGTGCCAGCAGCTCGGAGGCTAGCGGGAATGCGAATGAGCAGTTCTTC.

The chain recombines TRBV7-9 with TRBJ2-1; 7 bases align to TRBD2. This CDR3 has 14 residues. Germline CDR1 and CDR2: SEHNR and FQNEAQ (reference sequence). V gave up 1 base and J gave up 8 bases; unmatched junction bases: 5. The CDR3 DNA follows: TGTGCCAGCAGCTTAGTAAGTGCGGGAGATGAGCAGTTCTTC. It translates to CASSLVSAGDEQFF.

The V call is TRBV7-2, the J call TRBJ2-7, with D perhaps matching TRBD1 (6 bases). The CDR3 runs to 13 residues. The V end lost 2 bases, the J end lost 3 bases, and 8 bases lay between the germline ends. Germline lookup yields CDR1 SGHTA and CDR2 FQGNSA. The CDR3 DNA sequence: TGTGCCAGCAGCTTATGGACAGACTACGAGCAGTACTTC. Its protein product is CASSLWTDYEQYF.

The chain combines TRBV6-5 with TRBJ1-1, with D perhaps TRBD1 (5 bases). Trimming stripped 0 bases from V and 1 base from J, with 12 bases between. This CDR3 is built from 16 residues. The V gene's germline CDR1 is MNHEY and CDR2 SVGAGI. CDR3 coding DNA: TGTGCCAGCAGTTACTCTGGGGCAGGGTCGAACACTGAAGCTTTCTTT. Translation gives CASSYSGAGSNTEAFF.

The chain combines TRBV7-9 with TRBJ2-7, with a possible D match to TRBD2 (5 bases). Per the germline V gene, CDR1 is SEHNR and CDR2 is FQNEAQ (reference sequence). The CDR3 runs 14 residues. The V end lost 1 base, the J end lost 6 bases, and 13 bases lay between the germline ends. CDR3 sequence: CASSLVEEMSEQYF. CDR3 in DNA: TGTGCCAGCAGCTTAGTGGAGGAGATGAGCGAGCAGTACTTC.

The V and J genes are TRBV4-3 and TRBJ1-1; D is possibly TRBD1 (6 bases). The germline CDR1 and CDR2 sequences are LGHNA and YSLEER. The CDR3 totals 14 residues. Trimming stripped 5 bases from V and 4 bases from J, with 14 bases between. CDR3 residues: CASSYRGGATEAFF. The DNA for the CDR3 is TGCGCCAGCAGCTACCGGGGGGGGGCCACTGAAGCTTTCTTT.

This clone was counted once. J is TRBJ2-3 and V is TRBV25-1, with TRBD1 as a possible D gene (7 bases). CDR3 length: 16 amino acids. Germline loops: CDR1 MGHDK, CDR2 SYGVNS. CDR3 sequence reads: CVGTFRGQLITDTQYF. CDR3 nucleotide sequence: TGTGTAGGGACTTTTCGGGGACAGCTCATCACAGATACGCAGTATTTT.

CDR3 loop: CSVEVGTRLYNEQFF. CDR3 bases: TGCAGCGTTGAAGTGGGGACTCGACTCTACAATGAGCAGTTCTTC. The chain employs TRBV29-1 and TRBJ2-1, with D perhaps TRBD2 (6 bases). The CDR3 extends over 15 amino acids. The germline V and J ends were trimmed by 1 base and 3 bases, with 13 bases remaining between them. Germline assignment: CDR1 SQVTM and CDR2 ANQGSEA.

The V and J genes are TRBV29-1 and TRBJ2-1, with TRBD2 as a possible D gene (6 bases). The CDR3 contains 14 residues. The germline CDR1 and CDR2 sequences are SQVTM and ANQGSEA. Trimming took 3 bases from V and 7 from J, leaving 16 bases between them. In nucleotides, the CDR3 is TGCAGCGTTGATGGATCGGGAGTGATAAATGAGCAGTTCTTC. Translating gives CSVDGSGVINEQFF.

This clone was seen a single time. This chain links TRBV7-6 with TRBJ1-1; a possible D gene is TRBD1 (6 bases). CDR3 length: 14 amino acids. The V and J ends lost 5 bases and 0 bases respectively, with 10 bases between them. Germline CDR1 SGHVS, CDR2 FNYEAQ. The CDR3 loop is CASSTDRLNTEAFF. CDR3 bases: TGTGCCAGCAGCACTGACAGGCTGAACACTGAAGCTTTCTTT.